The 17 T cell receptor beta chains reported below all come from one sample, sequenced in a study of cytomegalovirus exposure and HLA in healthy donors (dated by TCRdb to 2016 to 2017). The method was the immunoSEQ multiplex PCR assay. For the multiplex PCR, a mixture combining 60 forward primers for TCR Vbeta segments and 13 reverse primers for TCR Jbeta segments was used. This is the immuneACCESS table as TCRdb keeps it, with only in-frame sequences that have V and J called. A part of the clones is gone; compared with another copy, unresolved V genes explain less than half, and the rest is unexplained. The sample includes roughly 220,000 clones, with roughly 75% observed a single time. 1.8% of the sample belongs to the ten largest clones. The source material was PBMCs. These receptors were taken from a woman aged 30 to 39 in good health and CMV-seronegative.

The chain has TRBV25-1 and TRBJ1-1; 8 positions match TRBD1. Germline CDR1 MGHDK, CDR2 SYGVNS. CDR3 length: 15 residues. V lost 4 bases to trimming and J lost 3 bases; unmatched junction nucleotides: 7. The CDR3 DNA follows: TGTGCCAGCAGTGGGCCAGGGGGCAGGGACACTGAAGCTTTCTTT. Translation: CASSGPGGRDTEAFF.

V and J are TRBV6-1 and TRBJ1-4, with a weak D call TRBD1 (5 bases). From germline, CDR1 is MNHNS and CDR2 SASEGT. This CDR3 spans 14 amino acids. With 5 bases removed from V and 7 bases from J, the gap between germline ends came to 14 bases. CDR3 DNA sequence: TGTGCCAGCAGTTCTGACCGGCAGGGTGAAAAACTGTTTTTT. It is translated as CASSSDRQGEKLFF.

CDR3 DNA sequence: TGTGCCAGCAGCCCCGGGACTTTAGGCTACGAGCAGTACTTC. Amino acids: CASSPGTLGYEQYF. The gene calls are TRBV11-3 and TRBJ2-5, with D possibly TRBD2 on 6 matching bases. Gene TRBJ2-7 matches the end of the DNA better, so the J call may be wrong. Germline CDR1 is SGHNT and CDR2 is YENEEA. The CDR3 runs 14 residues.

The rearrangement uses TRBV25-1 and TRBJ1-3; D remains unclear. Germline loops: CDR1 MGHDK, CDR2 SYGVNS. CDR3 length: 13 amino acids. The germline V and J ends were trimmed by 5 bases and 4 bases, with 9 bases remaining between them. CDR3 sequence reads: CASSTSSGNTIYF. CDR3 in DNA: TGTGCCAGCAGTACTAGCTCCGGAAACACCATATATTTT.

This clone was counted a single time. The chain has TRBV29-1 and TRBJ1-4, with TRBD1 matching over 10 bases. The trim removed 6 bases at V and 6 bases at J, leaving 1 base unmatched. Germline V CDR1 and CDR2: SQVTM, ANQGSEA. The CDR3 length is 12 residues. The CDR3 DNA reads as TGCAGCGTAGGACAGGGGGATGAAAAACTGTTTTTT. This encodes CSVGQGDEKLFF.

The V call is TRBV27, the J call TRBJ2-7; D gene uncertain. V shed 3 bases and J shed 6 bases, with 18 bases lying between them. Germline CDR1 reads MNHEY; CDR2 reads SMNVEV (reference sequence). The CDR3 has 15 amino acids. For the CDR3, the DNA is TGTGCCAGCAGTTTTGCGGCAATCGCATCTAGCGAGCAGTACTTC. It codes for CASSFAAIASSEQYF.

V usage is TRBV5-4 and J usage is TRBJ2-1; D perhaps matches TRBD2 (5 bases). The germline V gene has CDR1 SGHNT and CDR2 YYREEE (reference sequence). The V and J ends lost 4 bases and 4 bases respectively, with 18 bases between them. CDR3 length equals 16 residues. The CDR3 sequence: CASSRRSERTYNEQFF. The CDR3 DNA is TGTGCCAGCAGCCGAAGATCGGAGCGGACTTACAATGAGCAGTTCTTC.

Concerning this clone: Relative to the germline gene, one junction end is altered; a read error may explain this. This chain uses TRBV27 with TRBJ2-3; 12 bases agree with TRBD2. The CDR3 spans 18 residues. Germline V gene data show CDR1 as MNHEY and CDR2 as SMNVEV (reference sequence). This CDR3 is CAISLYGLAGSYTDTQYF. CDR3 sequence (DNA): TGTGCCATCAGTTTATACGGACTAGCGGGATCGTACACAGATACGCAGTATTTT.

The gene calls are TRBV19 and TRBJ1-2; no reliable D call. Deletions cut 7 bases from V and 4 bases from J, with 16 bases between. Germline CDR1 LNHDA, CDR2 SQIVND (reference sequence). The CDR3 has 14 residues. CDR3 DNA sequence: TGTGCCAGTACCACGCCGGGAGCAAGCTATGGCTACACCTTC. This codes for CASTTPGASYGYTF. Based on the CDR3 plus reference TRBV19 and TRBJ1-2, the full variable domain is DGGITQSPKYLFRKEGQNVTLSCEQNLNHDAMYWYRQDPGQGLRLIYYSQIVNDFQKGDIAEGYSVSREKKESFPLTVTSAQKNPTAFYLCASTTPGASYGYTFGSGTRLTVV.

The chain's CDR3 is CASSPPSRLAPPWGTGELFF. The CDR3 region has the DNA TGCGCCAGCAGCCCTCCGTCGAGACTAGCCCCACCCTGGGGCACCGGGGAGCTGTTTTTT. The chain carries TRBV4-1 and TRBJ2-2; 7 bases are a match to TRBD2. Germline assignment: CDR1 MGHRA and CDR2 YSYEKL. The CDR3 contains 20 residues. V lost 4 bases and J lost 4; bases outside the gene matches: 21.

The chain has TRBV1 and TRBJ1-2; the table names TRBD1, a call not compared with the DNA. TRBV1 is deemed a pseudogene. This CDR3 has 12 amino acids. CDR3 sequence (DNA): TGCACCAGCAGCCAGGGGGCTTACGGCTACACCTTC. Translated, it gives CTSSQGAYGYTF.

CDR3 sequence: CASSPGPGGRTDTQYF. The CDR3 region has the DNA TGTGCCAGCAGCCCAGGTCCAGGGGGCCGCACAGATACGCAGTATTTT. V and J are TRBV14 and TRBJ2-3; 8 nucleotides match TRBD1. CDR1 and CDR2 (germline): SGHDN, FVKESK. CDR3 length: 16 residues. V lost 4 bases, J lost 1 base, and 7 bases stayed unmatched. Looking up the rest from reference TRBV14 and TRBJ2-3 gives the full variable domain: EAGVTQFPSHSVIEKGQTVTLRCDPISGHDNLYWYRRVMGKEIKFLLHFVKESKQDESGMPNNRFLAERTGGTYSTLKVQPAELEDSGVYFCASSPGPGGRTDTQYFGPGTRLTVL.

The CDR3 loop is CASSSTMGSDTQYF. In DNA form, the CDR3 reads TGTGCCAGCAGCTCGACTATGGGGTCGGATACGCAGTATTTT. The V gene is TRBV7-2, the J gene TRBJ2-3, with a possible D match to TRBD2 (5 bases). Trimming stripped 4 bases from V and 6 bases from J, with 14 bases between. Germline CDR1 reads SGHTA; CDR2 reads FQGNSA. The CDR3 length is 14 residues.

The V gene is TRBV25-1, the J gene TRBJ2-5; perhaps TRBD2 as D (7 bases). CDR1 MGHDK and CDR2 SYGVNS come from the germline V gene. Trimming left V 1 base short and J 5 bases short, with 17 bases between. The CDR3 consists of 16 residues. CDR3: CASSEFAGASGETQYF. The CDR3 coding sequence is TGTGCCAGCAGTGAATTCGCGGGGGCGTCTGGTGAGACCCAGTACTTC.

With regard to this clone: The junction does not match germline at one end; this may be a read error. Within the sample, other DNA sequences also encode this same CDR3. This chain links TRBV2 with TRBJ2-7; maybe TRBD2 (6 bases). Per the germline V gene, CDR1 is SNHLY and CDR2 is FYNNEI. There are 14 residues in the CDR3. In nucleotides, the CDR3 is TGTGCCAGCAGTGAGGGACCCCCGGGAGACGAGCAGTATTTC. Protein: CASSEGPPGDEQYF.

The V call is TRBV2, the J call TRBJ2-5; D possibly corresponds to TRBD2 (5 bases). The CDR3 totals 14 residues. CDR1 and CDR2 (germline): SNHLY, FYNNEI. V was pared by 7 bases and J by 0 bases, with 12 bases between. The DNA for the CDR3 is TGTGCCAGCAAGGAGGTTCCGTACCAAGAGACCCAGTACTTC. It is translated as CASKEVPYQETQYF.

The genes are TRBV29-1 and TRBJ2-2; the match to TRBD2 covers 8 bases. The CDR3 runs to 14 residues. Germline values: CDR1 SQVTM, CDR2 ANQGSEA. The trim removed 4 bases at V and 6 bases at J, leaving 7 bases unmatched. The chain's CDR3 is CSVGPSGGSGELFF. The CDR3 DNA sequence: TGCAGCGTTGGCCCCAGCGGGGGTTCCGGGGAGCTGTTTTTT.